These 17 T cell receptor beta chains originate from one sample sequenced in a study of cytomegalovirus exposure and HLA in healthy donors. PCR employed 60 Vbeta and 13 Jbeta primers. Assay used: immunoSEQ multiplex PCR; TCRdb lists only in-frame clones, some missing. The table shows some 220,000 clones, with around four fifths occurring only once. The material sequenced was PBMCs. The receptors come from a boy aged 10-17 years in good health and CMV-seronegative.

The V gene is TRBV30, the J gene TRBJ2-7, with TRBD1 as a possible D gene (5 bases). Deletions cut 2 bases from V and 5 bases from J, with 7 bases between. CDR3 size: 11 residues. Germline V lookup: CDR1 GTSNPN, CDR2 SVGIG (reference sequence). Here the CDR3 DNA reads TGTGCCTGGAGTCCAGGGAACGAGCAGTACTTC. It is translated as CAWSPGNEQYF.

The rearrangement joins TRBV2 to TRBJ2-4, with D possibly TRBD1 on 5 matching bases. Germline V gene sequence: CDR1 SNHLY, CDR2 FYNNEI. V lost 8 bases and J 1 base, leaving 12 bases between the germline ends. There are 14 residues in the CDR3. The CDR3 DNA reads TGTGCCAGCTGTGGCAGGGCCGCCAAAAACATTCAGTACTTC. Protein: CASCGRAAKNIQYF.

J is TRBJ2-3 and V is TRBV7-2; 15 bases fit TRBD2. J gave up 9 bases and V 4 bases, and 5 bases lay outside the gene matches. Germline CDR1 is SGHTA and CDR2 is FQGNSA. This CDR3 region has 15 residues. CDR3 protein: CASSSVGLAGGTQYF. As DNA, the CDR3 is TGTGCCAGCAGCTCCGTAGGACTAGCGGGGGGGACGCAGTATTTT.

This clone was observed a single time. J is TRBJ2-2 and V is TRBV5-1, with D hard to call. The V and J ends lost 0 bases and 1 base respectively, with 7 bases between them. The CDR3 extends over 15 amino acids. Germline CDR1 is SGHRS and CDR2 is YFSETQ. CDR3 nucleotides: TGCGCCAGCAGCTTGGGACTGATGAACACCGGGGAGCTGTTTTTT. Amino acids: CASSLGLMNTGELFF.

The chain combines TRBV7-6 with TRBJ1-3, with TRBD1 matching 7 bases. The CDR3 runs 17 residues. The ends lost 2 bases at V and 0 bases at J; junction bases unmatched: 7. CDR1 SGHVS and CDR2 FNYEAQ come from the germline V gene. Here the CDR3 DNA reads TGTGCCAGCAGCTTACACGGACAGGCAAGCTCTGGAAACACCATATATTTT. Translated: CASSLHGQASSGNTIYF.

This rearrangement joins TRBV5-4 to TRBJ1-2; TRBD1 is a possible D gene (6 bases). Germline CDR1 and CDR2: SGHNT and YYREEE (reference sequence). CDR3 length equals 15 residues. Trimming took off 4 bases at V and 4 bases at J, with 17 bases between the two ends. The CDR3 nucleotides are TGTGCCAGCAGCCTTAATGTACAGGGCGGCTATGGCTACACCTTC. Translation: CASSLNVQGGYGYTF.

Concerning this clone itself: Its ends do not fully match the called genes, so a read error is possible. CDR3 loop: CSSSLKPGTVVREAFF. For the CDR3, the DNA is TGTTCCAGCAGCCTAAAACCAGGGACTGTTGTGCGTGAAGCTTTCTTT. V usage is TRBV7-9 and J usage is TRBJ1-1; D perhaps matches TRBD1 (5 bases). Germline loops: CDR1 SEHNR, CDR2 FQNEAQ (reference sequence). The CDR3 is 16 residues long.

This clone was seen at least ten times. This chain uses TRBV6-6 with TRBJ1-1; 9 bases are shared with TRBD1. Germline V gives CDR1 MNHNY, CDR2 SVGAGI (reference sequence). This CDR3 region has 16 residues. V shed 2 bases and J 1 base; nucleotides not matched to a gene: 5. The CDR3 sequence is CASSYGTGSRNTEAFF. The CDR3, as DNA: TGTGCCAGCAGTTACGGGACAGGGAGCAGGAACACTGAAGCTTTCTTT.

The chain carries TRBV5-1 and TRBJ2-1, with 7 bases aligning to TRBD2. The germline V gene has CDR1 SGHRS and CDR2 YFSETQ. The CDR3 loop spans 16 amino acids. V was pared by 1 base and J by 4 bases, with 8 bases of the junction left unmatched. The CDR3 is CASSLIPGRGYNEQFF. DNA for the CDR3: TGCGCCAGCAGCTTGATTCCGGGGAGGGGATACAATGAGCAGTTCTTC.

This chain links TRBV6-6 with TRBJ2-5; D is perhaps TRBD1 (6 bases). Trimming took off 3 bases at V and 1 base at J, with 15 bases between the two ends. Germline V gene sequence: CDR1 MNHNY, CDR2 SVGAGI (reference sequence). The CDR3 is 16 amino acids. The CDR3 sequence: CASSYMPQGFQETQYF. Here the CDR3 DNA reads TGTGCCAGCAGTTATATGCCCCAGGGGTTCCAAGAGACCCAGTACTTC.

The rearrangement links TRBV29-1 to TRBJ2-7; 9 nucleotides align to TRBD1. Germline V gives CDR1 SQVTM, CDR2 ANQGSEA. After removal of 6 bases from V and 0 bases from J, the junction contained 3 bases not matched to a gene. The CDR3 length is 13 residues. For the CDR3, the DNA is TGCAGCGTACCGGGACAGGGCTCCTACGAGCAGTACTTC. Its protein is CSVPGQGSYEQYF.

The chain recombines TRBV5-1 with TRBJ1-1, with 8 bases lining up with TRBD1. Per the germline V gene, CDR1 is SGHRS and CDR2 is YFSETQ. The ends lost 3 bases at V and 0 bases at J; junction bases unmatched: 1. The CDR3 runs to 14 residues. The CDR3 loop is CASSSGQVNTEAFF. CDR3 nucleotides: TGCGCCAGCAGCTCGGGACAGGTGAACACTGAAGCTTTCTTT.

This chain links TRBV5-1 with TRBJ2-5, with TRBD2 as a possible D gene (5 bases). The CDR3 has 14 amino acids. Trimming shortened V by 0 bases and J by 5 bases, and 11 bases separated the two germline ends. CDR1 and CDR2 (germline): SGHRS, YFSETQ. The CDR3 DNA reads as TGCGCCAGCAGCTTGGGGGCTAGCCAGGAGACCCAGTACTTC. Translation: CASSLGASQETQYF.

The CDR3 region is CASSILREGNKSGYTF. CDR3 coding DNA: TGTGCCAGTAGTATCCTAAGGGAGGGGAACAAAAGCGGCTACACCTTC. The V gene is TRBV19, the J gene TRBJ1-2, with D possibly being TRBD1 (5 bases). CDR1 is LNHDA, CDR2 SQIVND, per germline (reference sequence). V was trimmed by 3 bases and J by 8 bases, leaving 22 bases between them. CDR3 length: 16 amino acids.

The J gene is TRBJ2-5, the V gene TRBV5-1; tentatively, D is TRBD1 (5 bases). The CDR3 spans 15 residues. The V end lost 4 bases, the J end lost 4 bases, and 17 bases lay between the germline ends. Germline-derived CDR1 and CDR2 are SGHRS and YFSETQ. The CDR3 DNA sequence: TGCGCCAGCAGCCCGATAAACAGGTTAGGAGAGACCCAGTACTTC. It encodes CASSPINRLGETQYF.

The chain uses TRBV29-1 and TRBJ2-5; possible D gene TRBD2, 6 bases. The closer fit of TRBJ2-7 to the DNA end suggests the J call may be wrong. The V gene's germline CDR1 is SQVTM and CDR2 ANQGSEA. The CDR3 totals 13 residues. The CDR3 bases are TGCAGCGCCAGGGACTCCCGCTCCTACGAGCAGTACTTC. Protein sequence: CSARDSRSYEQYF.

The chain joins TRBV5-1 to TRBJ1-2; D perhaps matches TRBD1 (6 bases). Looked up from germline, CDR1 is SGHRS and CDR2 is YFSETQ. CDR3 length: 17 residues. Trimming removed 0 bases at V and 8 bases at J, with 23 bases between. The CDR3 protein is CASSLVLSTGPSCGYTF. In DNA, the CDR3 is TGCGCCAGCAGCTTGGTTCTCTCGACAGGTCCATCTTGCGGCTACACCTTC.